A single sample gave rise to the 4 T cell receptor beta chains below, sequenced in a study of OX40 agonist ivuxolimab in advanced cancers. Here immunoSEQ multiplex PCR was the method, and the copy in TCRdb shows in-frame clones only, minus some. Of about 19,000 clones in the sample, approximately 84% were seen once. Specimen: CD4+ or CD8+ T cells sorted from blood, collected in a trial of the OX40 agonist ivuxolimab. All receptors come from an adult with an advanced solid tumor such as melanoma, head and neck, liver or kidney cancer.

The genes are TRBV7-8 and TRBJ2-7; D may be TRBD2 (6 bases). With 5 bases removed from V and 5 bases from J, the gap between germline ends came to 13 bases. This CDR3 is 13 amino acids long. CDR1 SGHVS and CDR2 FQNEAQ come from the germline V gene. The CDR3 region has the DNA TGTGCCAGCAGCGGACCCGGGGGTCACGAGCAGTACTTC. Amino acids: CASSGPGGHEQYF.

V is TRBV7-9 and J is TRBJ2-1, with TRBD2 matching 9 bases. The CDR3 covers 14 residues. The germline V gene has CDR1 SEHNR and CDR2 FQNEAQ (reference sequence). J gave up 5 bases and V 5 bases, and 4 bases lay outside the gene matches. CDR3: CASSRGLANNEQFF. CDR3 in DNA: TGTGCCAGCAGCAGGGGACTAGCTAACAATGAGCAGTTCTTC.

CDR3 in amino acids: CASSTLAEAGEQFF. The CDR3, as DNA: TGTGCCAGCAGTACCCTCGCGGAGGCGGGTGAGCAGTTCTTC. The V and J genes are TRBV27 and TRBJ2-1; possibly TRBD2 for D (5 bases). CDR3 size: 14 residues. Germline V gene data show CDR1 as MNHEY and CDR2 as SMNVEV (reference sequence). V lost 5 bases to trimming and J lost 9 bases, with 17 bases between them.

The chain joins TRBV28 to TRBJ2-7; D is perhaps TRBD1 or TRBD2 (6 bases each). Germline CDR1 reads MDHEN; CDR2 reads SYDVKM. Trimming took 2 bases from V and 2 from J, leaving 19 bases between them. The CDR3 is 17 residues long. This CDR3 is CASSLGGGAGLPYEQYF. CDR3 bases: TGTGCCAGCAGTTTAGGGGGCGGGGCAGGGCTTCCCTACGAGCAGTACTTC.